Following are 32 T cell receptor beta chains from one sample sequenced in a study of post-analysis software for immune sequencing data. Sequencing libraries made from TCR beta cDNA carried unique molecular identifiers. TCRdb itself ran the PCR reads through MiXCR, one entry per CDR3 protein. The sample lists fewer than 600,000 distinct CDR3 sequences; less than 45% were seen once. Overall study results and limits: Patients carried 4 or 5 TRBV segments more frequently than controls did, and TRBV5-6, TRBV5-1 and TRBV20-1 were among them.

These receptors have no known antigen. Sequenced: blood. These receptors were taken from a girl under 18 with multiple sclerosis.

This clonotype appeared once. The chain recombines TRBV7-3 with TRBJ2-5, with 8 bases fitting TRBD2. CDR3 length: 14 amino acids. The J segment lost 11 bases and the V segment lost 4 bases, leaving 12 bases of the junction unmatched. Germline-derived CDR1 and CDR2 are SGHTA and FQGTGA. CDR3 bases: TGTGCCAGCAGCTCCGGGGGGGCCTACAATGAGCAGTACTTC. Protein sequence: CASSSGGAYNEQYF.

The CDR3 DNA reads as TGCGCCAGCAGCACCGGACAGGGAAGCTCCTATAATTCACCCCTCCACTTT. This encodes CASSTGQGSSYNSPLHF. This chain connects TRBV5-1 to TRBJ1-6, with TRBD1 identical over 8 bases. J was trimmed by 0 bases and V by 4 bases; bases with no gene match: 6. This CDR3 comprises 17 residues. Germline V gives CDR1 SGHRS, CDR2 YFSETQ.

V usage is TRBV18 and J usage is TRBJ2-7; D gene ambiguous. The germline gives CDR1 KGHSH, CDR2 LQKENI. CDR3 length equals 13 residues. V was trimmed by 8 bases and J by 1 base, leaving 12 bases between them. In DNA form, the CDR3 reads TGTGCCAGCCGTTGGGGAACGTCCTACGAGCAGTACTTC. Translation: CASRWGTSYEQYF.

This clonotype was found a few times. V is TRBV20-1 and J is TRBJ2-7, with TRBD2 identical over 11 bases. The ends lost 6 bases at V and 4 bases at J; junction bases unmatched: 8. The CDR3 runs to 14 residues. The V gene's germline CDR1 is DFQATT and CDR2 SNEGSKA (reference sequence). The CDR3 bases are TGCAGTGCCACTACCGGGACTAGCGGATACGAGCAGTACTTC. This codes for CSATTGTSGYEQYF.

This chain joins TRBV18 and TRBJ1-2; D call uncertain. Germline values: CDR1 KGHSH, CDR2 LQKENI. The V gene lost 3 bases and the J gene lost 8 bases, with 19 bases spanning the gap. This CDR3 is 15 amino acids long. CDR3 amino acids: CASSPLTGGRNGYTF. The CDR3 DNA reads as TGTGCCAGCTCACCGTTGACGGGCGGGCGAAACGGCTACACCTTC.

The rearrangement links TRBV7-8 to TRBJ2-1, with TRBD2 matching 11 bases. The CDR3 sequence is 17 residues long. Per germline, CDR1 SGHVS and CDR2 FQNEAQ. The junction had 10 bases not matched to a gene; V was cut back by 5 bases and J by 4 bases. The DNA of the CDR3 is TGTGCCAGCAGCCCCGGGGTGCTAGCGGGAGGATACAATGAGCAGTTCTTC. Translated: CASSPGVLAGGYNEQFF.

In DNA form, the CDR3 reads TGTGCCAGCAGTGAAACGGACGATAGCAATCAGCCCCAGCATTTT. Protein: CASSETDDSNQPQHF. This chain links TRBV6-1 with TRBJ1-5; D call uncertain. In germline, CDR1 is MNHNS, CDR2 SASEGT. Trimming took off 2 bases at V and 0 bases at J, with 8 bases between the two ends. The length of the CDR3 is 15 residues.

This chain joins TRBV20-1 and TRBJ2-3, with D tentatively TRBD1 (5 bases). Trimming shortened V by 0 bases and J by 0 bases, and 19 bases separated the two germline ends. Germline CDR1 reads DFQATT; CDR2 reads SNEGSKA (reference sequence). The CDR3 consists of 18 residues. DNA for the CDR3: TGCAGTGCTAGAGATCGCGACAGAATAAGTTGGAGCACAGATACGCAGTATTTT. Its protein is CSARDRDRISWSTDTQYF.

This rearrangement joins TRBV6-5 to TRBJ2-4, with D perhaps TRBD1 (6 bases). The closer fit of TRBJ2-7 to the DNA end suggests the J call may be wrong. Germline V gene sequence: CDR1 MNHEY, CDR2 SVGAGI. The CDR3 loop spans 15 amino acids. CDR3 sequence: CASSYGAGAGYEQYF. The CDR3 region has the DNA TGTGCCAGCAGTTATGGGGCAGGGGCTGGATACGAGCAGTACTTC.

This clonotype showed up just a few times. The CDR3 nucleotides are TGTGCCAGCAGCCAAAGCGGGACCCCCGGGGATACGCAGTATTTT. The encoded protein is CASSQSGTPGDTQYF. The chain couples TRBV7-9 to TRBJ2-3; 7 bases match TRBD2. With V trimmed by 5 bases and J by 6 bases, 11 bases remained unmatched. Germline CDR1 reads SEHNR; CDR2 reads FQNEAQ (reference sequence). This CDR3 spans 15 amino acids.

The chain is built from TRBV28 and TRBJ2-3; no reliable D call. Germline V gene data show CDR1 as MDHEN and CDR2 as SYDVKM. Trimming pared 5 bases from V and 0 bases from J, leaving 6 bases between. This CDR3 has 13 amino acids. The CDR3 nucleotides read TGTGCCAGCAGTGTGGAAAGCACAGATACGCAGTATTTT. Amino acids: CASSVESTDTQYF.

V and J are TRBV28 and TRBJ2-5; possible D gene TRBD1, 5 bases. TRBJ2-7 explains the end of the DNA better; the J call may be wrong. Germline lookup yields CDR1 MDHEN and CDR2 SYDVKM. CDR3 length equals 13 residues. CDR3: CASSEDISYEQYF. CDR3 sequence (DNA): TGTGCCAGCAGTGAGGACATCTCCTACGAGCAGTACTTC.

V is TRBV12-3 or TRBV12-4 and J is TRBJ2-7; 9 bases fit TRBD1. V lost 5 bases and J lost 4; bases outside the gene matches: 9. The CDR3 contains 15 residues. The CDR3 nucleotides are TGTGCCAGCAGTCCGGGGACAGGGATCGGGTACGAGCAGTACTTC. This translates into CASSPGTGIGYEQYF.

The CDR3 protein is CASSQDEVSAFF. In DNA, the CDR3 is TGCGCCAGCAGCCAAGACGAGGTTTCGGCTTTCTTT. The J gene is TRBJ1-1, the V gene TRBV4-1, with D unclear. V lost 0 bases and J lost 11, with 10 bases in between. Germline-derived CDR1 and CDR2 are MGHRA and YSYEKL. The CDR3 length is 12 residues.

V and J are TRBV7-2 and TRBJ2-5; D tentatively reads TRBD1 or TRBD2 (5 bases each). The CDR3 sequence is 13 residues long. The V end was cut by 5 bases, the J end by 5 bases, with 12 bases between. The germline V gene encodes CDR1 SGHTA and CDR2 FQGNSA. Here the CDR3 reads CASSLDWGETQYF. CDR3 sequence (DNA): TGTGCCAGCAGCCTAGACTGGGGGGAGACCCAGTACTTC.

The chain recombines TRBV6-2 or TRBV6-3 with TRBJ2-5; no clear D gene. CDR3 length: 12 amino acids. Trimming removed 4 bases from V and 4 bases from J, with 7 bases in between. The germline V gene has CDR1 MNHEY and CDR2 SVGEGT. Written as DNA, the CDR3 is TGTGCCAGCAGTTCACTCCGAGAGACCCAGTACTTC. Residues: CASSSLRETQYF.

The V gene is TRBV12-3 or TRBV12-4, the J gene TRBJ2-5; maybe TRBD1 (7 bases). Matching the DNA end better, TRBJ2-7 makes the J call doubtful. CDR3 size: 13 residues. The CDR3 DNA reads as TGTGCCAGCAGATCTCAGGGGGGCGACGAGCAGTACTTC. It is translated as CASRSQGGDEQYF.

The chain has TRBV6-1 and TRBJ2-3; 11 bases agree with TRBD2. The CDR3 contains 15 residues. Per germline, CDR1 MNHNS and CDR2 SASEGT. Trimming took 2 bases from V and 7 from J; bases not matched to a gene: 5. DNA of the CDR3: TGTGCCAGCAGTGAACTAGCGGGAGGATCAAATACGCAGTATTTT. Amino acid sequence: CASSELAGGSNTQYF.

This clonotype turned up a few times. This chain connects TRBV6-2 or TRBV6-3 to TRBJ1-2; maybe TRBD1 (5 bases). This CDR3 region has 12 residues. V gave up 2 bases and J gave up 6 bases, with 7 bases separating them. Germline V gene data show CDR1 as MNHEY and CDR2 as SVGEGT. The chain's CDR3 is CASSYGTDGYTF. In DNA form, the CDR3 reads TGTGCCAGCAGTTACGGGACGGATGGCTACACCTTC.

This chain links TRBV3-1 with TRBJ2-7, with 9 bases lining up with TRBD1. The germline V gene encodes CDR1 LGHDT and CDR2 YNNKEL (reference sequence). The V and J ends lost 3 bases and 3 bases, in that order; junction bases with no gene match: 3. The CDR3 contains 14 residues. The CDR3 nucleotides read TGTGCCAGCAGCCACGGGACAGGGCTCTACGAGCAGTACTTC. Its protein is CASSHGTGLYEQYF.

V usage is TRBV3-1 and J usage is TRBJ1-2, with D uncertain. The germline V gene has CDR1 LGHDT and CDR2 YNNKEL (reference sequence). The V end lost 5 bases, the J end lost 4 bases, and 14 bases lay between the germline ends. The length of the CDR3 is 14 residues. In nucleotides, the CDR3 is TGTGCCAGCAGCAAGAAGGAGGGTTTCTATGGCTACACCTTC. Translating it yields CASSKKEGFYGYTF.

A remark on this clonotype: This is likely a read error, given that the CDR3 carries no conserved phenylalanine or tryptophan at its end. This chain links TRBV6-5 with TRBJ2-1; TRBD2 matches 11 bases. From germline, CDR1 is MNHEY and CDR2 SVGAGI. After removal of 5 bases from V and 5 bases from J, the junction contained 5 bases not matched to a gene. The CDR3 runs 15 residues. The CDR3 nucleotides read TGTGCCAGCAGTGCGGGACTAGCGGCAAACAATGAGCAGTTCGTC. Protein: CASSAGLAANNEQFV.

CDR3 protein: CASSPGMANTGELFF. In DNA form, the CDR3 reads TGTGCCAGCAGCCCCGGGATGGCGAACACCGGGGAGCTGTTTTTT. The chain combines TRBV7-9 with TRBJ2-2, with D tentatively TRBD2 (5 bases). Deletions cut 5 bases from V and 0 bases from J, with 10 bases between. Germline values: CDR1 SEHNR, CDR2 FQNEAQ (reference sequence). CDR3 length: 15 amino acids.

A few counts support this clonotype. The chain links TRBV6-5 to TRBJ1-1, with D possibly TRBD1 on 6 matching bases. CDR3 length: 14 residues. Per the germline V gene, CDR1 is MNHEY and CDR2 is SVGAGI. Between the trimmed V and J ends, which lost 7 bases and 1 base, there was a span of 13 bases. CDR3 in DNA: TGTGCCAGCAAACCAGGGGCCGCGAACACTGAAGCTTTCTTT. Residues: CASKPGAANTEAFF.

This sequence joins TRBV3-1 and TRBJ1-1; D not certain. The germline V and J ends were trimmed by 1 base and 8 bases, with 11 bases remaining between them. There are 13 residues in the CDR3. CDR1 LGHDT and CDR2 YNNKEL come from the germline V gene (reference sequence). CDR3 amino acids: CASSQVRRAEAFF. For the CDR3, the DNA is TGTGCCAGCAGCCAAGTCAGGCGGGCCGAAGCTTTCTTT. Using reference TRBV3-1 and TRBJ1-1 for the parts outside the CDR3, the full variable domain is DTAVSQTPKYLVTQMGNDKSIKCEQNLGHDTMYWYKQDSKKFLKIMFSYNNKELIINETVPNRFSPKSPDKAHLNLHINSLELGDSAVYFCASSQVRRAEAFFGQGTRLTVV.

This clonotype was seen many times. This chain uses TRBV5-1 with TRBJ1-5, with D perhaps TRBD1 (6 bases). The CDR3 length is 15 residues. In germline, CDR1 is SGHRS, CDR2 YFSETQ. Trimming left V 4 bases short and J 4 bases short, with 15 bases between. In nucleotides, the CDR3 is TGCGCCAGCAGCCCGGATGGACAGATAAATCAGCCCCAGCATTTT. This sequence encodes CASSPDGQINQPQHF.

The rearrangement joins TRBV7-2 to TRBJ2-1; 13 bases match TRBD2. Germline V gene data show CDR1 as SGHTA and CDR2 as FQGNSA. There are 17 residues in the CDR3. Trimming at V came to 3 bases and at J to 3 bases, leaving 5 bases not matched to a gene. In DNA, the CDR3 is TGTGCCAGCAGCTTGCACGGACTAGCGGGGGACTACAATGAGCAGTTCTTC. It yields the protein CASSLHGLAGDYNEQFF.

This sequence joins TRBV7-2 and TRBJ2-7; 10 bases fit TRBD2. The CDR3 has 16 amino acids. Germline loops: CDR1 SGHTA, CDR2 FQGNSA. The V segment lost 5 bases and the J segment 0 bases; nucleotides outside the gene matches: 7. DNA of the CDR3: TGTGCCAGCAGCCCCTCCTCTAGCGGGGGCTCCTACGAGCAGTACTTC. This codes for CASSPSSSGGSYEQYF.

This sequence joins TRBV12-3 or TRBV12-4 and TRBJ2-5, with D tentatively TRBD1 or TRBD2 (5 bases each). Trimming took off 2 bases at V and 11 bases at J, with 27 bases between the two ends. The CDR3 runs to 17 residues. The chain's CDR3 is CASSLRGIGRWVGEQYF. As DNA, the CDR3 is TGTGCCAGCAGTTTAAGGGGTATCGGTCGATGGGTGGGGGAGCAGTACTTC.

This clonotype was recorded a few times. This chain uses TRBV10-3 with TRBJ2-7, with 7 bases matching TRBD2. CDR1 is ENHRY and CDR2 is SYGVKD in the germline V gene. The junction had 10 bases not matched to a gene; V was cut back by 11 bases and J by 0 bases. The CDR3 consists of 14 residues. The CDR3 region is CASTDSGGSYEQYF. The CDR3 region has the DNA TGTGCCTCGACAGATTCGGGAGGCTCCTACGAGCAGTACTTC.

This clonotype was detected a few times. The chain is built from TRBV20-1 and TRBJ1-1; D unclear. The CDR3 has 12 residues. V lost 0 bases and J 10 bases, leaving 12 bases between the germline ends. Germline V lookup: CDR1 DFQATT, CDR2 SNEGSKA (reference sequence). CDR3 in amino acids: CSARDFRVGAFF. DNA for the CDR3: TGCAGTGCTAGAGATTTTCGAGTAGGAGCTTTCTTT.

The chain combines TRBV7-3 with TRBJ2-3; D is possibly TRBD1 (6 bases). V was clipped by 1 base and J by 3 bases, with 11 bases between them. The CDR3 is 15 amino acids. Germline V gives CDR1 SGHTA, CDR2 FQGTGA. CDR3: CASSLIGGYTDTQYF. The DNA of the CDR3 is TGTGCCAGCAGCTTAATTGGGGGCTATACAGATACGCAGTATTTT. The full variable domain, completed using reference TRBV7-3 and TRBJ2-3, is GAGVSQTPSNKVTEKGKYVELRCDPISGHTALYWYRQSLGQGPEFLIYFQGTGAADDSGLPNDRFFAVRPEGSVSTLKIQRTERGDSAVYLCASSLIGGYTDTQYFGPGTRLTVL.